The present entry profiles one T cell receptor (beta chain) with its context. Its antigen is not known. Template switching introduced UMIs that contain a 6-nucleotide sample barcode. One entry per CDR3 protein, without DNA, is what TCRdb gives after re-calling the 5' RACE reads. This listing includes roughly 200,000 distinct CDR3 sequences. The data were obtained in a study of monozygotic twins with inflammatory bowel disease. General study results and limits: Clonotype overlap with others was lower in IBD patients than in healthy twins, a difference that was greatest with disease activity. Inverse Simpson values showed less TCRbeta diversity in IBD patients than in their healthy co-twins.

The sequence was obtained from a human donor with ulcerative colitis or Crohn's disease, or a healthy co-twin of an affected twin (not recorded which). What was sequenced was blood.

CDR3 protein: CAISEQGDEDTEAFF. The chain recombines TRBV10-3 with TRBJ1-1; TCRdb picks TRBD1, but there is no DNA to check that call. The CDR3 is 15 residues long. CDR1 and CDR2 (germline): ENHRY, SYGVKD.